This TCR beta chain stems from a study of cytomegalovirus exposure and HLA in healthy donors. Findings of the study overall: Previous analysis showed most TCR beta V segments were productive about 87% or about 30% of the time.

About this clone itself: The antigen remains undetermined.

60 Vbeta and 13 Jbeta primers were used in PCR. Clones were sequenced by immunoSEQ multiplex PCR, and TCRdb holds only the in-frame ones, with some missing. Of 250,000 to 350,000 clones listed, roughly 89% were seen once; the top ten hold 3.5% to 4.5%. V was pared by 4 bases and J by 4 bases, with 8 bases between. Germline assignment: CDR1 SNHLY and CDR2 FYNNEI. CDR3 length: 13 residues. V gene TRBV2 combines with J gene TRBJ2-1; TRBD1 is a possible D gene (5 bases). The clonotype originates from a man aged 35 to 55 in good health and CMV-seropositive. The sample consisted of PBMCs. This CDR3 reads CASSVTDYNEQFF. As DNA, the CDR3 is TGTGCCAGCAGTGTGACAGATTACAATGAGCAGTTCTTC. Together with reference TRBV2 and TRBJ2-1, the CDR3 gives the full variable domain: EPEVTQTPSHQVTQMGQEVILRCVPISNHLYFYWYRQILGQKVEFLVSFYNNEISEKSEIFDDQFSVERPDGSNFTLKIRSTKLEDSAMYFCASSVTDYNEQFFGPGTRLTVL.